This T cell receptor beta chain originates from a study of cytomegalovirus exposure and HLA in healthy donors. General observations from the study: It was reported that the classifier diagnosed cytomegalovirus status with high specificity and sensitivity in both the original and validation cohorts. TCR association rates varied by HLA locus in a later analysis, with DRB1 highest and HLA-C lowest. Later genetic work tied a missense DCLRE1C variant to beta-chain V and J trimming.

Vbeta (60) and Jbeta (13) primers were used in the PCR. The assay was immunoSEQ multiplex PCR, and TCRdb's table has in-frame clones only and misses some. The sample has approximately 200,000 clones, 79% seen once. On this clone itself: No antigen is known for it.

Deletions cut 5 bases from V and 0 bases from J, with 21 bases between. The CDR3 has 18 residues. CDR1 and CDR2 (germline): SGHDT, YYEEEE. While unrecorded immune exposures were likely, the donors were nominally healthy when sampled. The receptor's source is a girl aged 10-17 years in good health and CMV-seropositive. The rearrangement links TRBV5-6 to TRBJ1-3, with D perhaps TRBD1 (6 bases). What was sequenced was PBMCs. CDR3 amino acids: CASSSRPTGPSSGNTIYF. CDR3 DNA sequence: TGTGCCAGCAGTTCCCGGCCGACAGGTCCGAGCTCTGGAAACACCATATATTTT.